A selection of T cell receptor beta chains follows, all from one sample in a study of control samples from healthy donors and cancer patients. Measured with immunoSEQ multiplex PCR; TCRdb has only the in-frame clones, and not every one. The table lists 140,000 to 150,000 clones, approximately 91% of them singletons. The sequencing input was blood. All receptors derive from a man younger than 45 in good health. Both conserved end residues are part of each CDR3. Each record gives: clone size, V gene, D gene, J gene, CDR3 protein, CDR3 DNA. A D gene is named only where the DNA matches it firmly. Expanded clones get a size class; other rows say once, few or many, or leave the size out.

NA	TRBV15	NA	TRBJ2-1	CATSSDIHTSSYNEQFF	TGTGCCACCAGCAGCGACATTCATACTAGCTCCTACAATGAGCAGTTCTTC
NA	TRBV11-2	NA	TRBJ2-7	CASSLSPKSYEQYF	TGTGCCAGCAGCTTAAGCCCGAAATCCTACGAGCAGTACTTC
NA	TRBV12-3/TRBV12-4	NA	TRBJ2-1	CASTPGGRGEQFF	TGTGCCAGCACCCCGGGGGGCAGGGGTGAGCAGTTCTTC
NA	TRBV14	TRBD2	TRBJ2-2	CASSPREGGELFF	TGTGCCAGCAGCCCCAGGGAGGGCGGGGAGCTGTTTTTT
NA	TRBV25-1	TRBD1	TRBJ1-2	CASSEGNRGLYGYTF	TGTGCCAGCAGTGAAGGGAACAGGGGGCTTTATGGCTACACCTTC
once	TRBV28	NA	TRBJ1-5	CASSLPASTRPQHF	TGTGCCAGCAGTTTACCCGCTTCCACAAGGCCCCAGCATTTT
NA	TRBV27	NA	TRBJ1-2	CASRLQAGIYGYTF	TGTGCCAGCAGACTGCAGGCAGGGATCTATGGCTACACCTTC
NA	TRBV19	NA	TRBJ2-3	CASSIAGEHWDTQYF	TGTGCCAGTAGTATAGCGGGGGAGCATTGGGATACGCAGTATTTT
NA	TRBV10-3	TRBD1	TRBJ2-1	CAISVATGDLYNEQFF	TGTGCCATCAGTGTCGCGACAGGGGACCTATACAATGAGCAGTTCTTC
NA	TRBV15	NA	TRBJ2-1	CATSRAGDIRPFF	TGTGCCACCAGCAGAGCCGGGGACATCCGCCCGTTCTTC
NA	TRBV3-1/TRBV3-2	NA	TRBJ2-3	CASSLPGSGTDTQYF	TGTGCCAGCAGCCTCCCGGGGTCCGGGACAGATACGCAGTATTTT
NA	TRBV6-5	NA	TRBJ1-2	CASSYSAGQGGYTF	TGTGCCAGCAGTTACTCCGCAGGGCAGGGCGGCTACACCTTC
NA	TRBV6-4	NA	TRBJ2-3	CASSDGQGMGDTQYF	TGTGCCAGCAGTGACGGTCAGGGGATGGGAGATACGCAGTATTTT
NA	TRBV10-3	NA	TRBJ1-3	CATTPIDRPSGNTIYF	TGTGCCACGACGCCGATCGACAGGCCCTCTGGAAACACCATATATTTT
NA	TRBV21-1	NA	TRBJ2-3	CASTSRPEDTDTQYF	TGTGCCAGCACCTCGCGCCCGGAGGACACAGATACGCAGTATTTT
NA	TRBV27	NA	TRBJ1-1	CASSLIGGAKLF	TGTGCCAGCAGTCTTATTGGGGGGGCCAAACTCTTT
NA	TRBV4-1	NA	TRBJ1-5	CASSQDKVVAQPQHF	TGCGCCAGCAGCCAAGATAAAGTGGTGGCGCAGCCCCAGCATTTT
NA	TRBV2	NA	TRBJ1-1	CASSDSLLTEAFF	TGTGCCAGCAGTGATAGCCTGCTCACTGAAGCTTTCTTT
NA	TRBV13	TRBD2	TRBJ2-3	CASSPRGSGGPSTDTQYF	TGTGCCAGCAGCCCCCGGGGTAGCGGGGGGCCTAGCACAGATACGCAGTATTTT
NA	TRBV9	NA	TRBJ1-1	CASSVDTEAFF	TGTGCCAGCAGCGTAGACACTGAAGCTTTCTTT
few	TRBV5-1	TRBD1	TRBJ2-2	CATNAGTGDTGELFF	TGCGCCACCAACGCCGGGACAGGGGACACCGGGGAGCTGTTTTTT
NA	TRBV25-1	NA	TRBJ1-4	CASRDSLGHSPPGFF	TGTGCCAGCAGAGACTCTCTGGGGCACAGCCCACCGGGGTTTTTT
NA	TRBV19	NA	TRBJ1-5	CASSLPSQPQHF	TGTGCCAGTAGCCTTCCCAGCCAGCCCCAGCATTTT
NA	TRBV20-1	NA	TRBJ1-2	CSARADYGYTF	TGCAGTGCTAGAGCAGACTATGGCTACACCTTC
NA	TRBV6-5	TRBD1	TRBJ1-6	CASMGQGSSPLHF	TGTGCCAGCATGGGACAGGGCTCCTCACCCCTCCACTTT
once	TRBV4-1	NA	TRBJ2-3	CASSAPSTDTQYF	TGCGCCAGCTCCGCGCCTAGCACAGATACGCAGTATTTT
NA	TRBV7-9	NA	TRBJ2-1	CASSLKSGGSYNEQFF	TGTGCCAGCAGCTTAAAATCTGGGGGGAGCTACAATGAGCAGTTCTTC
NA	TRBV5-1	NA	TRBJ1-4	CASSQGMDAEKLFF	TGCGCCAGCAGCCAGGGAATGGATGCCGAAAAACTGTTTTTT
NA	TRBV6-5	TRBD2	TRBJ2-1	CASSYASAGEDNEQFF	TGTGCCAGCAGTTACGCCTCGGCGGGGGAAGACAATGAGCAGTTCTTC